This T cell receptor (beta chain) emerged from a study of breast tumors, draining lymph nodes, adjacent tissues. Study-level findings and limits: The lymph node origin of tumor T cells was framed as consistent with a hypothesis, not demonstrated.

Germline assignment: CDR1 SGHNT and CDR2 YYREEE (reference sequence). V lost 0 bases and J lost 10, with 15 bases in between. The CDR3 is 14 residues long. TCRdb recomputed calls from the multiplex PCR reads with MiXCR, one row per CDR3 protein. The top ten clones hold 2.5% to 3% of a sample with approximately 130,000 distinct CDR3 sequences, around 20% of them seen once. With regard to this clonotype: Its antigen remains unidentified. One base away lies a much larger clone, so this may be a sequencing read error.

The lymph nodes were axillary draining lymph nodes from breast cancer patients. The rearrangement links TRBV5-4 to TRBJ2-3; D remains ambiguous. The sequence derives from a female donor with breast cancer. Some clones in this sample may be carry-over from other donors' samples. The sample comprised axillary lymph node tissue. CDR3 DNA sequence: TGTGCCAGCAGCTTGGTTGGTGGAGCCGATGCGCAGTATTTT. This encodes CASSLVGGADAQYF.